The T cell receptor beta chain under discussion was sequenced for a study of T cell changes during pregnancy in multiple sclerosis. Method: immunoSEQ multiplex PCR; TCRdb's copy keeps in-frame clones and lacks some. The data hold 68,000 or so clones, with about 89% observed a single time. Germline assignment: CDR1 ENHRY and CDR2 SYGVKD. Trimming cost V 0 bases and J 5 bases, with 4 bases left between them. The CDR3 loop spans 12 amino acids. The source is a female donor with multiple sclerosis, enrolled in a pregnancy study. The chain is built from TRBV10-3 and TRBJ2-5; no clear D gene. This specimen consisted of peripheral blood, obtained in the second trimester of pregnancy. This CDR3 reads CAISESGETQYF. The CDR3 region has the DNA TGTGCCATCAGTGAGTCCGGGGAGACCCAGTACTTC.